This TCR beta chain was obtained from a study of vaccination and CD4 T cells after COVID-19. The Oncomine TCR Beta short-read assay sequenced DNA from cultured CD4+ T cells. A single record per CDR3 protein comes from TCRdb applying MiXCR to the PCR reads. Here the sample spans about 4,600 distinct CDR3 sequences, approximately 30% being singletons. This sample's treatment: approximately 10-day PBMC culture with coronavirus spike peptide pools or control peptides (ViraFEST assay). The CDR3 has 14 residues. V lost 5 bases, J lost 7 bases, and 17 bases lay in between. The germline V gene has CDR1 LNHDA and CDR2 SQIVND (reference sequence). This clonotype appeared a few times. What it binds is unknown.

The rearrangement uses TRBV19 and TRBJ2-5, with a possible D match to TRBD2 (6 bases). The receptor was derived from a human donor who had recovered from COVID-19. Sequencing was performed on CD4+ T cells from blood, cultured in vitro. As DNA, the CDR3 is TGTGCCAGTAGTGGGACTGGAATATTAGGGACCCAGTACTTC. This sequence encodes CASSGTGILGTQYF. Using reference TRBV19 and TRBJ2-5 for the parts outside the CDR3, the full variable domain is DGGITQSPKYLFRKEGQNVTLSCEQNLNHDAMYWYRQDPGQGLRLIYYSQIVNDFQKGDIAEGYSVSREKKESFPLTVTSAQKNPTAFYLCASSGTGILGTQYFGPGTRLLVL.